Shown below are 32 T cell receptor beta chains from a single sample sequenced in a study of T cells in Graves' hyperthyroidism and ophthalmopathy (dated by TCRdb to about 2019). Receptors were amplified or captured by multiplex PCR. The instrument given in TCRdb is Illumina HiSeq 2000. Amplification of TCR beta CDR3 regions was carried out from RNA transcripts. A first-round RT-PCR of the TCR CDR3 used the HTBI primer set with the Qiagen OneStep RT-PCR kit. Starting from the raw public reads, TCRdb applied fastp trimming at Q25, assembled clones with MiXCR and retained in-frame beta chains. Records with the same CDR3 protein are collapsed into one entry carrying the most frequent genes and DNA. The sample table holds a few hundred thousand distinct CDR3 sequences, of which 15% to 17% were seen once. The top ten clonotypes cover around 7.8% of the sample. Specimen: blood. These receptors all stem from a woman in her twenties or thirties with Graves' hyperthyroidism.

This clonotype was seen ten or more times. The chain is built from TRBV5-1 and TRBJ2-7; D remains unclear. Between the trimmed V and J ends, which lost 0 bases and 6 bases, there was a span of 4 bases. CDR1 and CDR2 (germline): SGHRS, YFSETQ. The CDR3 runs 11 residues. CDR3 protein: CASSLDVEQYF. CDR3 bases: TGCGCCAGCAGCTTGGACGTCGAGCAGTACTTC.

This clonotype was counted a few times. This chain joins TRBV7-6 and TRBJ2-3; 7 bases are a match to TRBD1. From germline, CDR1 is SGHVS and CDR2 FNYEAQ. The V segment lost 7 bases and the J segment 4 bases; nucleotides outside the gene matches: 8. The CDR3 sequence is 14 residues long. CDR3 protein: CASIRDRMSDTQYF. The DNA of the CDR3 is TGTGCCAGCATCCGGGACAGAATGTCAGATACGCAGTATTTT.

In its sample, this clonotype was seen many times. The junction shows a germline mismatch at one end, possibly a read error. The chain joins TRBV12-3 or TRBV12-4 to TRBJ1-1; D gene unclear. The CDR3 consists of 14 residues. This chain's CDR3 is CASRLGEGTTEAFF. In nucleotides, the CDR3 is TGTGCCAGCAGATTAGGAGAGGGCACGACTGAAGCTTTCTTT.

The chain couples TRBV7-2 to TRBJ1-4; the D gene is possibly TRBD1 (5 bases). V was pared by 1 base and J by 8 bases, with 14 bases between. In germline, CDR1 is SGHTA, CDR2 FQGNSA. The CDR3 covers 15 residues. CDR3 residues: CASSLDRSSTEKLFF. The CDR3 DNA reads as TGTGCCAGCAGCTTAGACAGGTCTTCCACCGAAAAACTGTTTTTT.

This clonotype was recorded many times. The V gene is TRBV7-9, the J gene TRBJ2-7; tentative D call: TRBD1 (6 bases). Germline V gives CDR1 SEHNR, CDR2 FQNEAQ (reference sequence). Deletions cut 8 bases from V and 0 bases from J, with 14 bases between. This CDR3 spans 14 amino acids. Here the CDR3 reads CASVAQGSSYEQYF. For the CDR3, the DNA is TGTGCCAGCGTAGCACAGGGTTCCTCCTACGAGCAGTACTTC. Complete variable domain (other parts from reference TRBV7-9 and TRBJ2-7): DTGVSQNPRHKITKRGQNVTFRCDPISEHNRLYWYRQTLGQGPEFLTYFQNEAQLEKSRLLSDRFSAERPKGSFSTLEIQRTEQGDSAMYLCASVAQGSSYEQYFGPGTRLTVT.

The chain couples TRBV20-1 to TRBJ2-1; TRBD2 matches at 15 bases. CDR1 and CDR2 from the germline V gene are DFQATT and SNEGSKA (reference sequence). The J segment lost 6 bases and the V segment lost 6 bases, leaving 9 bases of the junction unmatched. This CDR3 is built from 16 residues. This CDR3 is CSATGLAGGPGNEQFF. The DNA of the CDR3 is TGCAGTGCGACCGGACTAGCGGGAGGGCCTGGCAATGAGCAGTTCTTC.

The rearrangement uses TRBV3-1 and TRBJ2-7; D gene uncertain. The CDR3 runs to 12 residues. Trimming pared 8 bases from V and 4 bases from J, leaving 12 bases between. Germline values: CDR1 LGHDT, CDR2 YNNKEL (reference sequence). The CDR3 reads CASSPLKYEQYF. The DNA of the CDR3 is TGTGCCAGCTCACCTTTAAAGTACGAGCAGTACTTC.

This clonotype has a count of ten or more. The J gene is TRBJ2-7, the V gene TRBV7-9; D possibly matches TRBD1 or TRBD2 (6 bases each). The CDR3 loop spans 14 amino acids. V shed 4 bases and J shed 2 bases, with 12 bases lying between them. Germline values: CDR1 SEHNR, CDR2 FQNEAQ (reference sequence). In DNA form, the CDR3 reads TGTGCCAGCAGCTACCCAGGGGAGGCCTACGAGCAGTACTTC. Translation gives CASSYPGEAYEQYF.

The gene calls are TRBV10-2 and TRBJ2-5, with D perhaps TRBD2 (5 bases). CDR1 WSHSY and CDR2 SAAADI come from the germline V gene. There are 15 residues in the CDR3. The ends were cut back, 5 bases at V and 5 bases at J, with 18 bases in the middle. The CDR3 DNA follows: TGCGCCAGCAGTCGCGAGGGTATGATAGGGGAGACCCAGTACTTC. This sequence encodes CASSREGMIGETQYF.

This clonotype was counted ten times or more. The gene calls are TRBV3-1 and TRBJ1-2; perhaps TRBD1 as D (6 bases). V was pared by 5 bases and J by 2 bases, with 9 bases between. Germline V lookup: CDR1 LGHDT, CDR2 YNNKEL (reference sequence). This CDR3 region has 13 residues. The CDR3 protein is CASSVGQNYGYTF. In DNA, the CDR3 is TGTGCCAGCAGCGTTGGACAGAACTATGGCTACACCTTC. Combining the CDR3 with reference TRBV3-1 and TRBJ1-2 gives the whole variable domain DTAVSQTPKYLVTQMGNDKSIKCEQNLGHDTMYWYKQDSKKFLKIMFSYNNKELIINETVPNRFSPKSPDKAHLNLHINSLELGDSAVYFCASSVGQNYGYTFGSGTRLTVV.

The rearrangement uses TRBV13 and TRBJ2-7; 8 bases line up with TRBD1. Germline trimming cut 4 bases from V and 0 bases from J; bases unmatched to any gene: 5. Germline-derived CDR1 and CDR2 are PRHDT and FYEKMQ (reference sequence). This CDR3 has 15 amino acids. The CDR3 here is CASSSRDRFSYEQYF. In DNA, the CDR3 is TGTGCCAGCAGCTCCCGGGACAGGTTCTCCTACGAGCAGTACTTC.

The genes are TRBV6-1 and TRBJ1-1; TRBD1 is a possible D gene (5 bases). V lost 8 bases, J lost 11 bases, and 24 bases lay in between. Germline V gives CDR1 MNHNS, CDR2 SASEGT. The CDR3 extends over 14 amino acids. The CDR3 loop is CASGIGVSRLGAFF. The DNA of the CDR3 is TGTGCCAGCGGGATAGGGGTAAGCCGCCTAGGCGCTTTCTTT.

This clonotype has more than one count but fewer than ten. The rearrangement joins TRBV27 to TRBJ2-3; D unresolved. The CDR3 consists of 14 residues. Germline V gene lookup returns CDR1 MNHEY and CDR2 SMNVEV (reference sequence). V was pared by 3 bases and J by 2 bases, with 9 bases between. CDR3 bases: TGTGCCAGCAGTTTGGCCAGGTACACAGATACGCAGTATTTT. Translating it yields CASSLARYTDTQYF.

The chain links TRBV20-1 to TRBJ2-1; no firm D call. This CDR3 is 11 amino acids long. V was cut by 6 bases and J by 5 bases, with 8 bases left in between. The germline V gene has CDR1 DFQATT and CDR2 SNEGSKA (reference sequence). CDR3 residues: CSAVLDNEQFF. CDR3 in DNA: TGCAGTGCCGTCCTCGACAATGAGCAGTTCTTC.

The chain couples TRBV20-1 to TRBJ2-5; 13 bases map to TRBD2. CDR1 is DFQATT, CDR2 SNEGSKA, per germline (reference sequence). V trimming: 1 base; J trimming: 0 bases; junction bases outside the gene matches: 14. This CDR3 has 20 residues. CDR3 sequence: CSARVWYGLAGVSYQETQYF. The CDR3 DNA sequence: TGCAGTGCTAGAGTTTGGTACGGACTAGCGGGAGTCTCCTACCAAGAGACCCAGTACTTC.

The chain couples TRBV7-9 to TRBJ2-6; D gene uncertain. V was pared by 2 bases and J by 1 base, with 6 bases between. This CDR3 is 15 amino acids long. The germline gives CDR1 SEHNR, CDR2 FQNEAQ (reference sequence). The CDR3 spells CASSLSESGANVLTF. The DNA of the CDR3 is TGTGCCAGCAGCTTATCCGAATCTGGGGCCAACGTCCTGACTTTC.

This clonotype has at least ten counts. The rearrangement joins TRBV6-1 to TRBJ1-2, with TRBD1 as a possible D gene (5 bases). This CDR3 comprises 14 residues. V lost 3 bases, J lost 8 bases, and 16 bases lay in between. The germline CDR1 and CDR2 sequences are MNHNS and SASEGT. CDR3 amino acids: CASSERQGGNGYTF. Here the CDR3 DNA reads TGTGCCAGCAGTGAGAGGCAGGGAGGTAACGGCTACACCTTC.

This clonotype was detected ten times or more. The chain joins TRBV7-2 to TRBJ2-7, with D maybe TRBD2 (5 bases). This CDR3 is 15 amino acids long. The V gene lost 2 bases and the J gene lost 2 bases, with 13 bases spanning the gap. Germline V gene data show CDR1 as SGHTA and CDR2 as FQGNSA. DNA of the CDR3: TGTGCCAGCAGCTTACGTGGAGGTCCAACCTACGAGCAGTACTTC. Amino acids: CASSLRGGPTYEQYF. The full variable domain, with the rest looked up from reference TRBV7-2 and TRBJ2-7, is GAGVSQSPSNKVTEKGKDVELRCDPISGHTALYWYRQSLGQGLEFLIYFQGNSAPDKSGLPSDRFSAERTGGSVSTLTIQRTQQEDSAVYLCASSLRGGPTYEQYFGPGTRLTVT.

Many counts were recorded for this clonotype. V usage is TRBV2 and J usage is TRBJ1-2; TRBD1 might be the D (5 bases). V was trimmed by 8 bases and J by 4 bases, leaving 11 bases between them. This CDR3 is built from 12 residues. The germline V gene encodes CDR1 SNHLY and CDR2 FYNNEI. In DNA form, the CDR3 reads TGTGCCAGCCGGACAAGCGGCTATGGCTACACCTTC. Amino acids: CASRTSGYGYTF.

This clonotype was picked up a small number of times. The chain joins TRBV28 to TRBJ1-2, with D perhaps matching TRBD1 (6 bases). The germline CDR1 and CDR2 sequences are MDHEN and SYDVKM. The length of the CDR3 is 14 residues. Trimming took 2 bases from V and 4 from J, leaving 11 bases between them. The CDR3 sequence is CASSLQGFGYGYTF. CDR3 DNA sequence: TGTGCCAGCAGTTTACAGGGGTTCGGCTATGGCTACACCTTC.

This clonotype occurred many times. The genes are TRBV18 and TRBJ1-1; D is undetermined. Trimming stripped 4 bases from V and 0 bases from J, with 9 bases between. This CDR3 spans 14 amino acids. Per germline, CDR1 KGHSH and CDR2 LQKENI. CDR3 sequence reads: CASSRGAMNTEAFF. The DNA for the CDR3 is TGTGCCAGCTCACGCGGCGCCATGAACACTGAAGCTTTCTTT.

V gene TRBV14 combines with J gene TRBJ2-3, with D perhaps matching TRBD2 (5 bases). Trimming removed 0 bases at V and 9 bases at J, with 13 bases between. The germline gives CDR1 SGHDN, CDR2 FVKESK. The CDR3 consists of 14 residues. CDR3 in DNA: TGTGCCAGCAGCCAAGATTGGATGGGAGAGACGCAGTATTTT. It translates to CASSQDWMGETQYF.

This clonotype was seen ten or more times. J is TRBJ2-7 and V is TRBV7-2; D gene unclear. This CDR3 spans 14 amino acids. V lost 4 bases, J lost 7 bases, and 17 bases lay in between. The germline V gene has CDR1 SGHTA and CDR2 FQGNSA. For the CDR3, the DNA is TGTGCCAGCAGCTCACCGGCCCCAGCACGAGAGCAGTACTTC. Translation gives CASSSPAPAREQYF.

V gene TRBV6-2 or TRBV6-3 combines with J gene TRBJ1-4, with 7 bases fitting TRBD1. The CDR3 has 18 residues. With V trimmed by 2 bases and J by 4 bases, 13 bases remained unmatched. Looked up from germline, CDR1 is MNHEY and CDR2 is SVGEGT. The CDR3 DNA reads TGTGCCAGCAGTTACCAAGGTAAAGGGACAGAAGATAATGAAAAACTGTTTTTT. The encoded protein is CASSYQGKGTEDNEKLFF.

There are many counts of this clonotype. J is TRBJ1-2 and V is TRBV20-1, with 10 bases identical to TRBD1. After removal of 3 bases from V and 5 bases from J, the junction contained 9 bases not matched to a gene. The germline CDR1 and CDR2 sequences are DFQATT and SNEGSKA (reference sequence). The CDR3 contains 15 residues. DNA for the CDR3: TGCAGTGCTAGCCGGCCGGACAGGGGGAGGTATGGCTACACCTTC. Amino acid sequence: CSASRPDRGRYGYTF.

CDR3 DNA: TGCAGCGCCCTGCCGATTAGAGCGATGGTCACAGATACGCAGTATTTT. This sequence encodes CSALPIRAMVTDTQYF. This chain links TRBV29-1 with TRBJ2-3; D uncertain. Germline lookup yields CDR1 SQVTM and CDR2 ANQGSEA. V was cut by 7 bases and J by 2 bases, with 22 bases left in between. The CDR3 is 16 amino acids.

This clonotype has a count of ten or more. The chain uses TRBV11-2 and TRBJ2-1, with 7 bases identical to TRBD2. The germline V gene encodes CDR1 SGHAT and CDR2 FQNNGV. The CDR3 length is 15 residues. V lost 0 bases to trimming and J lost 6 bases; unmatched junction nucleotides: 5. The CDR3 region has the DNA TGTGCCAGCAGCTTAGAGGGACTATGGGTCAATGAGCAGTTCTTC. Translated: CASSLEGLWVNEQFF. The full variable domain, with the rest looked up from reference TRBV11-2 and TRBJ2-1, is EAGVAQSPRYKIIEKRQSVAFWCNPISGHATLYWYQQILGQGPKLLIQFQNNGVVDDSQLPKDRFSAERLKGVDSTLKIQPAKLEDSAVYLCASSLEGLWVNEQFFGPGTRLTVL.

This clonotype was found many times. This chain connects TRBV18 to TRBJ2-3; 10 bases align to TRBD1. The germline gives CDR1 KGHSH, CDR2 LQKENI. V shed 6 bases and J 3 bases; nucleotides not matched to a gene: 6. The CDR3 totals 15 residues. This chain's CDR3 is CASSGGTGATDTQYF. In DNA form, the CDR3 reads TGTGCCAGCTCCGGTGGGACAGGGGCGACAGATACGCAGTATTTT. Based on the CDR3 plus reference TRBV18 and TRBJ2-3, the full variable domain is NAGVMQNPRHLVRRRGQEARLRCSPMKGHSHVYWYRQLPEEGLKFMVYLQKENIIDESGMPKERFSAEFPKEGPSILRIQQVVRGDSAAYFCASSGGTGATDTQYFGPGTRLTVL.

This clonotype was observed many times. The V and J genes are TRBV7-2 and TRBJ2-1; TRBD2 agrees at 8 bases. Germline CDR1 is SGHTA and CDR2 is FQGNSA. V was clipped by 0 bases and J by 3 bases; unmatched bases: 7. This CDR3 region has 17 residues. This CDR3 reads CASSLAQIAGSYNEQFF. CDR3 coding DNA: TGTGCCAGCAGCTTAGCCCAGATAGCGGGAAGCTACAATGAGCAGTTCTTC.

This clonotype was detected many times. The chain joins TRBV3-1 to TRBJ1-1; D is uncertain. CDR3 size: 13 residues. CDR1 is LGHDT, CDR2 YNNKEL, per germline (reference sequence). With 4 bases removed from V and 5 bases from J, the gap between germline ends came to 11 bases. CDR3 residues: CASSPLSGTEAFF. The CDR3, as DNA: TGTGCCAGCAGCCCATTAAGCGGGACTGAAGCTTTCTTT.

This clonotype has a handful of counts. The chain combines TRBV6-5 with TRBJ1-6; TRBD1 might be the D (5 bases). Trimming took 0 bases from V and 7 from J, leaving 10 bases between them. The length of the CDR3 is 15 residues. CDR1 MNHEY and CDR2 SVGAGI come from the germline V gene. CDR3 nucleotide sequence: TGTGCCAGCAGTTACTCGAGACAGATCAATTCACCCCTCCACTTT. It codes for CASSYSRQINSPLHF.

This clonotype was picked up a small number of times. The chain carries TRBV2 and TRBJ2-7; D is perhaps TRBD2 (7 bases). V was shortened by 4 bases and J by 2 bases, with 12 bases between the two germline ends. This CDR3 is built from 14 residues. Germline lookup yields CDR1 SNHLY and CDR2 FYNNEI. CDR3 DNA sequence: TGTGCCAGCAGTGCCGAGGGGGGGACCTACGAGCAGTACTTC. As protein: CASSAEGGTYEQYF. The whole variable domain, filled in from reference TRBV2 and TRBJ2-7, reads EPEVTQTPSHQVTQMGQEVILRCVPISNHLYFYWYRQILGQKVEFLVSFYNNEISEKSEIFDDQFSVERPDGSNFTLKIRSTKLEDSAMYFCASSAEGGTYEQYFGPGTRLTVT.